The entry below gives a single TCR beta chain sequence along with its context. This entry is derived from a study of cytomegalovirus exposure and HLA in healthy donors. In the PCR, 60 Vbeta and 13 Jbeta primers were used. Generated by immunoSEQ multiplex PCR, the TCRdb table keeps only in-frame clones and is missing some. The sample yields around 80,000 clones, approximately 79% seen once. The V gene end was trimmed by 5 bases and the J gene end by 5 bases; junction bases not matched to a gene: 9. Germline loops: CDR1 SGHVS, CDR2 FNYEAQ. CDR3 length: 14 amino acids. The sequenced material came from PBMCs. The origin of this receptor is a female donor in good health and CMV-seronegative. V and J are TRBV7-6 and TRBJ2-7; TRBD2 aligns across 7 bases. The CDR3 DNA reads as TGTGCCAGCAGCATCAGACTAGCTACCGACGAGCAGTACTTC. It codes for CASSIRLATDEQYF.